The source of this T cell receptor beta chain is a study of identical twins. Via MiXCR, TCRdb re-called the 5' RACE reads, giving one row per CDR3 protein. The table has nearly 900,000 distinct CDR3 sequences, roughly an eighth seen once; the top ten hold around 1.6%. At least ten counts were recorded for this clonotype. The CDR3 covers 12 residues. Germline V gives CDR1 DFQATT, CDR2 SNEGSKA (reference sequence). V lost 4 bases, J lost 2 bases, and 1 base stayed unmatched. This sample also appeared in a second study, on yellow fever vaccine responses in identical twins.

The genes are TRBV20-1 and TRBJ2-5; 7 nucleotides agree with TRBD1. Sequenced input: PBMCs. The sequence derives from a woman between 18 and 30 years old in good health. This CDR3 reads CSATGQQETQYF. Here the CDR3 DNA reads TGCAGTGCTACGGGACAGCAAGAGACCCAGTACTTC.